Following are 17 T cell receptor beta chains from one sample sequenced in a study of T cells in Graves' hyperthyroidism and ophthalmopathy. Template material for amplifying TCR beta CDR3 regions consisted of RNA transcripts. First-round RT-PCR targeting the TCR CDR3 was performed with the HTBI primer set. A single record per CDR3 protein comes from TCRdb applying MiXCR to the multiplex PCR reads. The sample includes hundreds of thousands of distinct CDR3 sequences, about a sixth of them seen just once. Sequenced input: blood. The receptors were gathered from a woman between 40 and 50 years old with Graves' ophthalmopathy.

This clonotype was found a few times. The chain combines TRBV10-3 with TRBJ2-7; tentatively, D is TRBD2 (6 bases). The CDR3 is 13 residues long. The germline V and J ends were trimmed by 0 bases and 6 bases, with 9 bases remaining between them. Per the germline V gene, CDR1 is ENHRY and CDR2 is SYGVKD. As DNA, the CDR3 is TGTGCCATCAGTGAGTCGGTAGCGGTCGAGCAGTACTTC. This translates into CAISESVAVEQYF.

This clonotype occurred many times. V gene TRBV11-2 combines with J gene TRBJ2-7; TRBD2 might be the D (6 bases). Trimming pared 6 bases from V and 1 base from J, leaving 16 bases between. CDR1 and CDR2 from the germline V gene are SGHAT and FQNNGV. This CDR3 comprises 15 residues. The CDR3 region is CASRPPGVGSYEQYF. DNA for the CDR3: TGTGCCAGCAGGCCCCCGGGAGTGGGGTCCTACGAGCAGTACTTC.

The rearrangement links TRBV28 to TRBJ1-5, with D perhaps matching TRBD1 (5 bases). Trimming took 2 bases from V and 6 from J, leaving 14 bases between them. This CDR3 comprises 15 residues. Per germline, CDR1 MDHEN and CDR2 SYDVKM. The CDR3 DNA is TGTGCCAGCAGTTTAATCGGGGGAGGCAGTCAGCCCCAGCATTTT. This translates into CASSLIGGGSQPQHF. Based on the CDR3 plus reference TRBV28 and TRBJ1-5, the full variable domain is DVKVTQSSRYLVKRTGEKVFLECVQDMDHENMFWYRQDPGLGLRLIYFSYDVKMKEKGDIPEGYSVSREKKERFSLILESASTNQTSMYLCASSLIGGGSQPQHFGDGTRLSIL.

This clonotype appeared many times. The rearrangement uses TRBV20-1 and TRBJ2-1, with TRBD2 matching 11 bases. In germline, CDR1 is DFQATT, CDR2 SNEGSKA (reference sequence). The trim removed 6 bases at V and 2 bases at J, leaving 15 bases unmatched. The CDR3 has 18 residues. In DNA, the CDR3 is TGCAGTGCCACGACGAGGCCGACTAGCGGGACTACCTACAATGAGCAGTTCTTC. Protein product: CSATTRPTSGTTYNEQFF.

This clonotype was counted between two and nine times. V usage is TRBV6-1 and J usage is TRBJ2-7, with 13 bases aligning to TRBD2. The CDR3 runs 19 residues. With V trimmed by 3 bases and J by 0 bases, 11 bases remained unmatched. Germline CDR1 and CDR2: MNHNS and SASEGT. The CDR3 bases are TGTGCCAGCAGTGATCCCGGACTAGCGGGAGCTTTTTACTCCTACGAGCAGTACTTC. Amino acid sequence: CASSDPGLAGAFYSYEQYF.

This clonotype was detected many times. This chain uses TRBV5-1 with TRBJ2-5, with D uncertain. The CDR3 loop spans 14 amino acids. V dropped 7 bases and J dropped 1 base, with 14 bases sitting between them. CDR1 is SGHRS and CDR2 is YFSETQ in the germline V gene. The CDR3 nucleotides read TGCGCCAGCGCGGCGTCGGTCCTCCAAGAGACCCAGTACTTC. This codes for CASAASVLQETQYF. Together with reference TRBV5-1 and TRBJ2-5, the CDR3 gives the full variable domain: KAGVTQTPRYLIKTRGQQVTLSCSPISGHRSVSWYQQTPGQGLQFLFEYFSETQRNKGNFPGRFSGRQFSNSRSEMNVSTLELGDSALYLCASAASVLQETQYFGPGTRLLVL.

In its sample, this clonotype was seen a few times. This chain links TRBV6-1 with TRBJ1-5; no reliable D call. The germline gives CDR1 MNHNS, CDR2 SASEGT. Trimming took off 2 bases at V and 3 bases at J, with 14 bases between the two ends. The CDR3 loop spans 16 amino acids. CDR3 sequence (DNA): TGTGCCAGCAGTGAACTGGGGAGGAGGGTCAATCAGCCCCAGCATTTT. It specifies CASSELGRRVNQPQHF.

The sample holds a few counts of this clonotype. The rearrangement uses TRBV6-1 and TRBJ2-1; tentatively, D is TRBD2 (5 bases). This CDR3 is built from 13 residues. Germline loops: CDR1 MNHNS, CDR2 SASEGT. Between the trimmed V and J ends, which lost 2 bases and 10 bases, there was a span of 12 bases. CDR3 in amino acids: CASSEPPGREQFF. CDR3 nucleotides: TGTGCCAGCAGTGAACCCCCGGGAAGGGAGCAGTTCTTC.

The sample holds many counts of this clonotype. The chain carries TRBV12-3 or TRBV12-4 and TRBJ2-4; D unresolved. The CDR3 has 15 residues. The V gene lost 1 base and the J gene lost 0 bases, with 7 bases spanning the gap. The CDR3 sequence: CASSLGILAKNIQYF. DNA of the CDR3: TGTGCCAGCAGTTTAGGCATACTAGCCAAAAACATTCAGTACTTC.

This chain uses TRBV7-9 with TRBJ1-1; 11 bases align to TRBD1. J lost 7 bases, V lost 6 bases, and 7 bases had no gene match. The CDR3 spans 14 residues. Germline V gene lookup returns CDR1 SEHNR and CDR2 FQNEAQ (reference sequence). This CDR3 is CASRGQGAANEAFF. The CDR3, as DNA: TGTGCCAGCAGAGGACAGGGGGCGGCAAATGAAGCTTTCTTT.

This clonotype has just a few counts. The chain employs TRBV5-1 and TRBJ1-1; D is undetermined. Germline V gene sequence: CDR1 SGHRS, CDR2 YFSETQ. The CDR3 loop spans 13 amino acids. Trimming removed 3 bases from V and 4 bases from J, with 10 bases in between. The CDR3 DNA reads TGCGCCAGCAGCTACACCGCGGGCACTGAAGCTTTCTTT. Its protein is CASSYTAGTEAFF.

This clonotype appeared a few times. The CDR3 DNA reads TGTGCCAGCACAACAACACAGGCCCGTTGGGATACGCAGTATTTT. Its protein is CASTTTQARWDTQYF. The chain recombines TRBV27 with TRBJ2-3, with D possibly TRBD1 on 5 matching bases. The CDR3 sequence is 15 residues long. V was pared by 7 bases and J by 6 bases, with 20 bases between. CDR1 is MNHEY and CDR2 is SMNVEV in the germline V gene (reference sequence).

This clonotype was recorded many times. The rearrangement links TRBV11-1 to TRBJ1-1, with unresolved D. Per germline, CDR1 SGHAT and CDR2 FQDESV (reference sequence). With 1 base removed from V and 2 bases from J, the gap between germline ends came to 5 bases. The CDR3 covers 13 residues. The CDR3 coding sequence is TGTGCCAGCAGCTTAGGCTTCAACACTGAAGCTTTCTTT. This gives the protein CASSLGFNTEAFF.

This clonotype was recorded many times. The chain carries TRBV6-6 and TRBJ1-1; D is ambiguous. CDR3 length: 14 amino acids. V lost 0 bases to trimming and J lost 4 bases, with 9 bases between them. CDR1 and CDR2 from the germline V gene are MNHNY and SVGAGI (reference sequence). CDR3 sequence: CASSYSWAGTEAFF. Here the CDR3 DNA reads TGTGCCAGCAGTTACTCATGGGCGGGCACTGAAGCTTTCTTT.

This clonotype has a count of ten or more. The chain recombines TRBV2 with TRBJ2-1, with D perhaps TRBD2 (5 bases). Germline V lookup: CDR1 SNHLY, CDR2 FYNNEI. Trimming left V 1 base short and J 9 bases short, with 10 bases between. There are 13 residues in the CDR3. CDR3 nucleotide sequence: TGTGCCAGCAGTGAAGTGTGGCGGGCTGAGCAGTTCTTC. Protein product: CASSEVWRAEQFF.

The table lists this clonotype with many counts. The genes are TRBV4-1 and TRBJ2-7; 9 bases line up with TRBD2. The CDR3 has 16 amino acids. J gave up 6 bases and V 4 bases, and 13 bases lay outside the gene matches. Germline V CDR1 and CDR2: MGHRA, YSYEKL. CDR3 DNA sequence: TGCGCCAGCAGCCCTAATAGCGGGAGCCTCTCGTTCGAGCAGTACTTC. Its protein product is CASSPNSGSLSFEQYF.

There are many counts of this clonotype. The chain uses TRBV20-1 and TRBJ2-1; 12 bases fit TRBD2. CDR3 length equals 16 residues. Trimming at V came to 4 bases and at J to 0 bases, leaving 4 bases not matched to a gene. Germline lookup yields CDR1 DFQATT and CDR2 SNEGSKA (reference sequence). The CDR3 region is CSAIPSGGDSYNEQFF. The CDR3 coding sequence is TGCAGTGCTATCCCTAGCGGGGGGGACTCCTACAATGAGCAGTTCTTC.